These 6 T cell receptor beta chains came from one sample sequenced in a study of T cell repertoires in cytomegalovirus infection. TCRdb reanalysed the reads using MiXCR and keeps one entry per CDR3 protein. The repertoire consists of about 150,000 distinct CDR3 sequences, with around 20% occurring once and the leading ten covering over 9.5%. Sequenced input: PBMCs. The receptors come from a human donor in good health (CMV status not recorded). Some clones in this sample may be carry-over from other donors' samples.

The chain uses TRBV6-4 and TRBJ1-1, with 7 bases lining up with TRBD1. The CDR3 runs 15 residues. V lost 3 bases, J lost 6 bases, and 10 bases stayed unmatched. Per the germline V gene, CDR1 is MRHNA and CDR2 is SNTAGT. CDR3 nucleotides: TGTGCCAGCAGTGAAGGCCCAGGGGGATGGCCTGAAGCTTTCTTT. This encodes CASSEGPGGWPEAFF.

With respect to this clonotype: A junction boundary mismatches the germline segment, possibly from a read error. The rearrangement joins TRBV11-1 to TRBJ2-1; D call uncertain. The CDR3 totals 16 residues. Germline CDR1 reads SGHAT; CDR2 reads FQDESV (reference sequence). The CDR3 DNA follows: TGTCCCAGCAGCGCCCGGCGCGACTTCTTATACAATGAGCAGTTCTTC. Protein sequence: CPSSARRDFLYNEQFF.

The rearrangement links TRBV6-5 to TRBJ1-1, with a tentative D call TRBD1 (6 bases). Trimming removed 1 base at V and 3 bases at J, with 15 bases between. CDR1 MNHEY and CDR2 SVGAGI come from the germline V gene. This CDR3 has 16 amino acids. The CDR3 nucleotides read TGTGCCAGCAGTTACTATTGGGGTAAGGGGGACACTGAAGCTTTCTTT. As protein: CASSYYWGKGDTEAFF.

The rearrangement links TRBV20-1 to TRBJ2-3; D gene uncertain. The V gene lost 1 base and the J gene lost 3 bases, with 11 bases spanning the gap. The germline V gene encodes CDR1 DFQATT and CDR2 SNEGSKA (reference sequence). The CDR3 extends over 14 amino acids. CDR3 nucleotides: TGCAGTGCTAGAGGTCCTAGACATACAGATACGCAGTATTTT. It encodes CSARGPRHTDTQYF.

The CDR3 region is CASSNSGRAYEQYF. The DNA of the CDR3 is TGTGCCAGCAGTAACAGCGGGAGGGCCTACGAGCAGTACTTC. This chain uses TRBV3-1 with TRBJ2-7, with 10 bases fitting TRBD2. V dropped 6 bases and J dropped 2; count of bases not matched to a gene: 4. Germline CDR1 is LGHDT and CDR2 is YNNKEL (reference sequence). The CDR3 loop spans 14 amino acids.

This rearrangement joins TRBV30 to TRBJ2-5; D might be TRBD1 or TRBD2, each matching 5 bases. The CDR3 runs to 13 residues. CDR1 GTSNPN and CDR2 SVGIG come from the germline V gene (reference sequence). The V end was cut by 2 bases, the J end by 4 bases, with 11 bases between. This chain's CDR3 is CAWSLVGGETQYF. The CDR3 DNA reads TGTGCCTGGAGTCTTGTTGGGGGAGAGACCCAGTACTTC.